The subject of this entry is one TCR beta chain. Its antigen has not been determined. No qualities accompany the bases; no much larger clone lies one base away. The CDR3 goes from the cysteine to the phenylalanine over 16 residues. Only the CDR3 region is kept as DNA, spanning 48 bases read in frame from base 1. CDR1 and CDR2 (SGHNT, YYREEE) derive from the germline V gene (reference sequence). The V and J ends are trimmed by 3 bases and 0 bases, leaving 10 bases between them. This sample was included in a study of long-term antiretroviral therapy in people with HIV (dated by TCRdb to between 2021 and 2023). In terms of the full investigation: Collection of the earliest samples took place about a decade ahead of the 2015 WHO recommendation for immediate ART, at a time when ART was typically delayed until CD4 counts fell. This retrospective serial study examined whether starting ART and sustained HIV suppression were associated with changes in the composition and diversity of the TRB repertoire in peripheral blood. From over 25 adults with confirmed HIV infection, the cohort provided 192 cryopreserved PBMC samples, gathered serially across a mean of around 6 years (range 1-12). Eleven of the 30 participants with HIV were female. No cross-contamination during QIAcube processing was shown when test extractions of a monoclonal T-cell line were performed alongside a few dozen polyclonal samples. What the research found in general, with its limitations: CDR3 length ranges in HIV repertoires were narrower than in controls, and network structure suggested an antigen-experienced repertoire with only a slight naive shift after ART. Starting ART was linked to a significant rise in TRB diversity, yet even with long-term ART the diversity remained significantly lower than in transplant donor controls. Inferences about post-ART repertoire changes were limited because no data were available on ART adherence, viral resistance or therapy changes. Because cell numbers in pre-ART samples were limited, unsorted PBMC were profiled instead of sorted CD4+ and CD8+ T cells. Samples dated from the mid-2000s to the late 2010s, and the ART regimens used may be less effective than current ones. At every time point, the repertoire was dominated by expanded TRB clones first identified before ART initiation, although this dominance fluctuated and, in many PLHIV, declined after ART. Since PBMC availability was limited, sequencing covered only the TCR beta chain, with no alpha chain pairing.

Sequencing of the TRB variable region was done with the immunoSEQ hsTCRB v3.0 assay at survey level resolution. The targeted TRB sequencing depth was about 35,000-55,000 T-cell genomes per sample. An Illumina MiSeq with a v3 150-cycle kit was used to sequence the pooled TRB libraries. The authors' analysis ran thus. Repertoire analysis ran in R within a reproducible Nextflow workflow covering QC, data transformation and analysis. Custom analyses were implemented in LymphoSeq2, an R package for AIRR-Seq data exploration. A few samples yielding fewer than 5000 total TRB sequences were excluded, leaving approximately 190 analyzed HIV repertoires. Among the roughly 190 retained HIV repertoires, approximately 57 were collected before ART initiation and 129 were collected after ART initiation. Repertoires were downsampled to 5000 TRB nucleotide sequences, and summary statistics were averaged over 100 downsampling iterations. The analysis kept only TRB sequences whose CDR3 regions were at least seven amino acids long. Two measures captured diversity: a Shannon entropy-derived clonality score and the Gini coefficient. In the repertoire networks, any two of the top 5000 CDR3 amino acid sequences were linked whenever the two sequences differed by an edit distance of one. For TRB CDR3 amino acid sequences, antigen specificity groups and MHC restriction were predicted with GLIPH2. To flag known CMV, EBV, HIV or tissue antigen associations, CDR3 amino acid sequences were matched against VDJdb and McPAS-TCR. Pre-ART, post-ART and control groups were compared with Wilcoxon signed-rank tests and Holm-Bonferroni correction. TCRdb's version of the immuneACCESS table is confined to in-frame rearrangements and falls short of the full clone set. An unresolved V gene accounts for under half of the shortfall where checked; the remainder is of unknown origin. V, J and clone size were drawn from that table, and D and trimming were deduced from the DNA. The sample table records approximately 26,000 clones; approximately 90% of these occur just once. The ten top clones hold around 4.2% of the sample.

Inclusion was restricted to participants for whom at least one PBMC sample before ART initiation and at least two post-ART samples were available. Every participant with HIV received treatment in the United States of America. Before DNA extraction, cryopreserved samples of roughly 0.85-10 million PBMC were thawed and washed. At the time of the earliest PBMC sample, participants with HIV were aged between roughly 20 and 55 years. PBMC samples were contributed by each participant from 1-4 timepoints before ART initiation and 2-8 timepoints after ART initiation, with a median of 7 samples. Serial HIV viral load, CD4+ T-cell count, ART history and demographic data were obtained for every participant. A Qiagen kit on a QIAcube was used to extract genomic DNA from unsorted PBMC, with samples processed in batches of 12.

Source: unsorted PBMCs, taken 3.1 years after starting antiretroviral therapy. The TCR originated in a young man with HIV. The sequence is built from TRBV5-4 and TRBJ1-6; a confident D gene designation cannot be given. The CDR3 sequence is CASSSAKSSYNSPLHF. Here is the DNA: TGTGCCAGCAGCTCAGCCAAAAGCTCCTATAATTCACCCCTCCACTTT.